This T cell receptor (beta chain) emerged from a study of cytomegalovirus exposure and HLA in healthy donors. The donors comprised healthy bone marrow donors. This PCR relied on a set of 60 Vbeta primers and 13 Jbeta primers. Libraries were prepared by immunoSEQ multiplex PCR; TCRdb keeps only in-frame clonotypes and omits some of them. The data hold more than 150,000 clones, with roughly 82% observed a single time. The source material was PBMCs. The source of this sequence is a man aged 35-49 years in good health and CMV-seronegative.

CDR3 sequence: CASSPRGEGNTIYF. CDR3 coding DNA: TGTGCCAGCAGCCCCCGGGGAGAGGGAAACACCATATATTTT. The chain employs TRBV9 and TRBJ1-3; D remains unclear. Per germline, CDR1 SGDLS and CDR2 YYNGEE. Trimming stripped 4 bases from V and 4 bases from J, with 12 bases between. The length of the CDR3 is 14 residues.